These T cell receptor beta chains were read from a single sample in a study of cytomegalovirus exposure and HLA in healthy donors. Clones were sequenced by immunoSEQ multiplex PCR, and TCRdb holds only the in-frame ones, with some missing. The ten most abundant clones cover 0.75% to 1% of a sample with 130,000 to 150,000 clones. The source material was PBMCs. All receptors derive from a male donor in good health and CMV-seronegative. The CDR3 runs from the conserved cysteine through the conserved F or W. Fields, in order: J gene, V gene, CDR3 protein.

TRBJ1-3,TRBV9,CASSDPTGSGNTIYF
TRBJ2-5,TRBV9,CASSPEAGLGETQYF
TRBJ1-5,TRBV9,CASSEGSGQPQHF
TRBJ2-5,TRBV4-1,CASSQGDRSYATQYF
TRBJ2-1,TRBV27,CASSLVEGAPREQFF
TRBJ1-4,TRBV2,CASSQQGREKLFF
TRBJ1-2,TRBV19,CASSILGGATYGYTF
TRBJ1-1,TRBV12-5,CASGLGQGAEAFF
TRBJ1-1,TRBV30,CAWRPPTGVNTEAFF
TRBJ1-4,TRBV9,CASSTPDRANEKLFF
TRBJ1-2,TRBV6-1,CASSGRGFWDGYTF
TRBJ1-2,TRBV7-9,CASARDRVVSGGYTF
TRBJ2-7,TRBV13,CASSLGGTNEQYF
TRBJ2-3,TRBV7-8,CASSLWQGVDTQYF
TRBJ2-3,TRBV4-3,CASSQDRQGTFTDTQYF
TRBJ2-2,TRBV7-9,CASSLRLAGGSGELFF
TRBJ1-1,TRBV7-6,CASSTSGQGTTEAFF
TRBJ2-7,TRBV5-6,CASSFSRYEQYF
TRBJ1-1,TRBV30,CAWGLGQDTEAFF
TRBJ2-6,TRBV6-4,CASSPEGSGANVLTF
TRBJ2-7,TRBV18,CASSPSQAYERYF
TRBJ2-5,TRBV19,CATTPGQDPGTQYF
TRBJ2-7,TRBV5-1,CASSYPGTNYEQYF
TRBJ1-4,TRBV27,CASSPKTGSNEKLFF
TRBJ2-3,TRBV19,CASSLGQGADTQYF
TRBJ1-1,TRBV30,CAWSVQGNTEAFF
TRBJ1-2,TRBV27,CASSLYGGDGYTF
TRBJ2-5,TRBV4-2,CASSQVGGRDQETQYF
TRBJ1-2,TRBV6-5,CASSYFLQGEYNGYTF
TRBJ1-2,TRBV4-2,CASSAQGEYPDGYTF
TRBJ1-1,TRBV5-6,CASSFEGVRTEAFF
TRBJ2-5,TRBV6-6,CASSYSRKRETQYF
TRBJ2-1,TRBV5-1,CASSPGLAASSYNEQFF
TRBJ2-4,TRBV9,CASSEYYQGGIQYF
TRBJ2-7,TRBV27,CASSSLAGVYEQYF
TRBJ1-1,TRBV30,CAWSVPLQGLRDLAEAFF
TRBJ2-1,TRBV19,CASSIAIAGGVNEQFF
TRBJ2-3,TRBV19,CASSPGGAIAFNTQYF
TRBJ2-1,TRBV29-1,CSSELSSYNEQFF
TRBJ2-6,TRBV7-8,CASSLRAGGTGANVLTF
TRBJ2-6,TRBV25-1,CASSEVGAGANVLTF
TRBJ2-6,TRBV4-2,CASSAGLSGANVLTF
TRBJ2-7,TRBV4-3,CASSQDGQGVSYEQYF
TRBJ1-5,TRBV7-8,CASSSQPGTVNQPQHF
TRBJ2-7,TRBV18,CASSSGVSYEQYF
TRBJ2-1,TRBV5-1,CASSLVTSGSNEQFF
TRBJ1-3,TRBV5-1,CASSFSGDHSGNTIYF
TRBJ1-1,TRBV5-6,CASSLRGWDRGPNTEAFF
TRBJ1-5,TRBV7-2,CASSLDRVNQPQHF
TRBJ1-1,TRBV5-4,CASSFRFGDDTEAFF
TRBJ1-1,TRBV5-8,CASSLRGGTEAFF
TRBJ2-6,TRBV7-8,CASSLRQASGANVLTF